This entry features one TCR beta chain sequence. TCRdb keeps only in-frame clones here, not all; method: immunoSEQ multiplex PCR. Of more than 300,000 clones in the sample, more than 75% were seen once. The sample comes from a study of blood T cell repertoires in COVID-19. In the study overall: In each case, the material was cDNA or gDNA derived from T cells, B-cell-depleted T cells, or PBMCs.

The CDR3 is 14 amino acids. V dropped 1 base and J dropped 5 bases, with 13 bases sitting between them. CDR1 is SGHKS, CDR2 YYEKEE, per germline (reference sequence). Source material: peripheral blood. The clonotype originates from a woman in her forties or fifties with COVID-19, enrolled during active disease. The gene calls are TRBV5-5 and TRBJ2-7; no firm D call. CDR3 protein: CASSLFAVVHEQYF. CDR3 DNA: TGTGCCAGCAGCTTGTTCGCGGTGGTTCACGAGCAGTACTTC.